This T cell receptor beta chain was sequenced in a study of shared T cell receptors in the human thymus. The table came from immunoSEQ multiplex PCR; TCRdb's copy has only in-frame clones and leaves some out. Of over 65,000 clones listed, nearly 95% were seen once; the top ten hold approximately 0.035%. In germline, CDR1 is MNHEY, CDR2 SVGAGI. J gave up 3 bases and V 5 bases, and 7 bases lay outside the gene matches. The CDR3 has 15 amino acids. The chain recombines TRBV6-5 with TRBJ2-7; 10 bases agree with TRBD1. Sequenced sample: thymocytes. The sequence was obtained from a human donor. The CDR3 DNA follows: TGTGCCAGCAGTAAACGACAGGGGGCGTTCTACGAGCAGTACTTC. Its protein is CASSKRQGAFYEQYF.